This T cell receptor beta chain comes out of a study of OX40 agonist ivuxolimab in advanced cancers. As for this clone: Its antigen is still unknown.

The CDR3 is 16 residues long. CDR1 is MNHNS, CDR2 SASEGT, per germline. With V trimmed by 4 bases and J by 2 bases, 7 bases remained unmatched. Whole-study results and caveats: Part of the nonresponder group also had normalized T-cell clonal expansion that was low.

Assay used: immunoSEQ multiplex PCR; TCRdb lists only in-frame clones, some missing. The data contain 60,000 to 75,000 clones, 85% to 90% of them singletons. The source was CD4+ or CD8+ T cells sorted from blood, collected in a trial of the OX40 agonist ivuxolimab. The gene calls are TRBV6-1 and TRBJ2-7; 11 nucleotides line up with TRBD2. The receptor comes from an adult with an advanced solid tumor such as melanoma, head and neck, liver or kidney cancer. CDR3 amino acids: CASSVSTSGSAYEQYF. CDR3 bases: TGTGCCAGCAGTGTCTCAACTAGCGGGAGCGCCTACGAGCAGTACTTC.